This is a list of T cell receptor beta chains from one sample in a study of human T cells and chemical hapten exposure. MiXCR was run by TCRdb on the RACE reads, yielding one entry per CDR3 protein. The repertoire has 180,000 or so distinct CDR3 sequences, about 20% of them found once; the top ten carry about 6.7%. The sample in question was whole blood, obtained in connection with sensitization to the hapten diphenylcyclopropenone (DPC). These receptors originate from a woman aged 50 to 60 with alopecia areata. Some clones in this sample may be carry-over from other donors' samples. Each CDR3 is given with its conserved first and last residue. Fields, in order: clone size, J gene, V gene, CDR3 length, D gene, CDR3 protein, CDR3 DNA. D genes are given only for firm matches. Part of the rows lack a size; the others show once, few, many or a class for expanded clones.

abundance: NA; j_gene: TRBJ2-7; v_gene: TRBV10-2; len: 14; d_gene: NA; CDR3aa: CASTLRRVSYEQYF; CDR3nt: TGCGCCAGCACCCTTAGGCGGGTCTCCTACGAGCAGTACTTC
abundance: NA; j_gene: TRBJ2-2; v_gene: TRBV15; len: 17; d_gene: NA; CDR3aa: CATSRDRGQGTNGELFF; CDR3nt: TGTGCCACCAGCAGAGATAGAGGCCAGGGGACTAACGGGGAGCTGTTTTTT
abundance: few; j_gene: TRBJ2-1; v_gene: TRBV5-1; len: 15; d_gene: NA; CDR3aa: CASSLASLTRNEQFF; CDR3nt: TGCGCCAGCAGCTTGGCCAGCCTCACGAGGAATGAGCAGTTCTTC
abundance: few; j_gene: TRBJ2-5; v_gene: TRBV3-1; len: 14; d_gene: NA; CDR3aa: CASSQTLQQETQYF; CDR3nt: TGTGCCAGCAGCCAGACACTTCAACAAGAGACCCAGTACTTC
abundance: few; j_gene: TRBJ2-7; v_gene: TRBV4-2; len: 18; d_gene: TRBD2; CDR3aa: CASSHHTATSGEHYEQYF; CDR3nt: TGTGCCAGCAGCCATCACACTGCGACTAGCGGAGAACACTACGAGCAGTACTTC
abundance: NA; j_gene: TRBJ2-1; v_gene: TRBV29-1; len: 18; d_gene: TRBD2; CDR3aa: CSVEMLAGPRGLYNEQFF; CDR3nt: TGCAGCGTTGAAATGCTAGCGGGCCCAAGGGGACTCTACAATGAGCAGTTCTTC
abundance: NA; j_gene: TRBJ2-7; v_gene: TRBV20-1; len: 13; d_gene: TRBD1; CDR3aa: CSAADRVSYEQYF; CDR3nt: TGCAGTGCTGCGGACAGGGTCTCCTACGAGCAGTACTTC
abundance: few; j_gene: TRBJ2-2; v_gene: TRBV10-1; len: 14; d_gene: NA; CDR3aa: CASSVFTNTGELFF; CDR3nt: TGCGCCAGCAGTGTATTTACTAACACCGGGGAGCTGTTTTTT
abundance: NA; j_gene: TRBJ1-1; v_gene: TRBV11-2; len: 13; d_gene: NA; CDR3aa: CASSIKENTEAFF; CDR3nt: TGTGCCAGCAGCATAAAGGAGAATACTGAAGCTTTCTTT
abundance: few; j_gene: TRBJ2-1; v_gene: TRBV7-2; len: 13; d_gene: NA; CDR3aa: CASSLRFYNEQFF; CDR3nt: TGTGCCAGCAGCTTGCGCTTCTACAATGAGCAGTTCTTC
abundance: NA; j_gene: TRBJ1-2; v_gene: TRBV10-2; len: 13; d_gene: NA; CDR3aa: CASSREPVSGYTF; CDR3nt: TGCGCCAGTTCCAGGGAGCCAGTAAGTGGCTACACCTTC
abundance: NA; j_gene: TRBJ2-7; v_gene: TRBV5-1; len: 13; d_gene: NA; CDR3aa: CASSLGGLEEQYF; CDR3nt: TGCGCCAGCAGCTTGGGGGGTTTGGAGGAGCAGTACTTC
abundance: few; j_gene: TRBJ2-1; v_gene: TRBV5-1; len: 20; d_gene: NA; CDR3aa: CASSYPDRLGGMSSYNEQFF; CDR3nt: TGCGCCAGCAGCTACCCAGACAGGCTCGGCGGGATGAGCTCCTACAATGAGCAGTTCTTC
abundance: NA; j_gene: TRBJ2-3; v_gene: TRBV20-1; len: 16; d_gene: TRBD2; CDR3aa: CSATLGTSGFTDTQYF; CDR3nt: TGCAGTGCTACTCTCGGGACTAGCGGCTTCACAGATACGCAGTATTTT
abundance: NA; j_gene: TRBJ1-1; v_gene: TRBV29-1; len: 13; d_gene: NA; CDR3aa: CSVQVQLGTEAFF; CDR3nt: TGCAGCGTACAGGTTCAACTAGGGACTGAAGCTTTCTTT
abundance: NA; j_gene: TRBJ2-3; v_gene: TRBV5-1; len: 13; d_gene: NA; CDR3aa: CASSLEMSDTQYF; CDR3nt: TGCGCCAGCAGCTTGGAGATGTCAGATACGCAGTATTTT
abundance: NA; j_gene: TRBJ1-2; v_gene: TRBV9; len: 14; d_gene: TRBD1; CDR3aa: CASSQFNRGDGYTF; CDR3nt: TGTGCCAGCAGCCAATTTAACAGGGGCGATGGCTACACCTTC
abundance: NA; j_gene: TRBJ2-3; v_gene: TRBV6-1; len: 15; d_gene: NA; CDR3aa: CASSDPGRAEVTQYF; CDR3nt: TGTGCCAGCAGTGATCCTGGCAGGGCAGAGGTGACGCAGTATTTT
abundance: many; j_gene: TRBJ2-7; v_gene: TRBV20-1; len: 13; d_gene: TRBD1; CDR3aa: CSAEGQGPLRQYF; CDR3nt: TGCAGTGCTGAGGGACAGGGGCCCCTCAGGCAGTACTTC
abundance: NA; j_gene: TRBJ2-7; v_gene: TRBV27; len: 12; d_gene: TRBD1; CDR3aa: CATQGQSYEQYF; CDR3nt: TGTGCCACCCAGGGACAGTCCTACGAGCAGTACTTC
abundance: few; j_gene: TRBJ1-2; v_gene: TRBV7-9; len: 15; d_gene: TRBD1; CDR3aa: CASSSTGTGGWGYTF; CDR3nt: TGTGCCAGCAGCTCGACCGGGACAGGGGGTTGGGGCTACACCTTC
abundance: few; j_gene: TRBJ1-2; v_gene: TRBV20-1; len: 12; d_gene: NA; CDR3aa: CSASVQTYGYTF; CDR3nt: TGCAGTGCTAGCGTCCAGACCTATGGCTACACCTTC
abundance: NA; j_gene: TRBJ2-3; v_gene: TRBV9; len: 15; d_gene: NA; CDR3aa: CASRPQGLFTDTQYF; CDR3nt: TGTGCCAGCAGGCCACAGGGACTTTTCACAGATACGCAGTATTTT
abundance: few; j_gene: TRBJ2-1; v_gene: TRBV5-1; len: 15; d_gene: NA; CDR3aa: CASSLGPQTYNEQFF; CDR3nt: TGCGCCAGCAGCTTGGGGCCCCAAACATACAATGAGCAGTTCTTC
abundance: few; j_gene: TRBJ2-5; v_gene: TRBV28; len: 14; d_gene: NA; CDR3aa: CASSPPGFQETQYF; CDR3nt: TGTGCCAGCAGTCCCCCGGGATTCCAAGAGACCCAGTACTTC
abundance: few; j_gene: TRBJ2-5; v_gene: TRBV6-6; len: 14; d_gene: NA; CDR3aa: CASSYSSGGETQYF; CDR3nt: TGTGCCAGCAGTTATTCGAGCGGTGGGGAGACCCAGTACTTC
abundance: few; j_gene: TRBJ2-1; v_gene: TRBV5-4; len: 14; d_gene: NA; CDR3aa: CASSLGGAENEQFF; CDR3nt: TGTGCCAGCAGCTTGGGCGGGGCTGAAAATGAGCAGTTCTTC
abundance: few; j_gene: TRBJ1-1; v_gene: TRBV10-3; len: 13; d_gene: NA; CDR3aa: CAISADRNTEAFF; CDR3nt: TGTGCCATCAGTGCAGACAGGAACACTGAAGCTTTCTTT
abundance: NA; j_gene: TRBJ1-2; v_gene: TRBV15; len: 13; d_gene: NA; CDR3aa: CATSRNGEGGYTF; CDR3nt: TGTGCCACCAGCAGGAACGGAGAGGGGGGCTACACCTTC
abundance: NA; j_gene: TRBJ2-2; v_gene: TRBV6-5; len: 17; d_gene: TRBD2; CDR3aa: CASSYSGLAANTGELFF; CDR3nt: TGTGCCAGCAGTTACAGTGGTCTAGCGGCCAACACCGGGGAGCTGTTTTTT
abundance: few; j_gene: TRBJ1-5; v_gene: TRBV6-6; len: 13; d_gene: NA; CDR3aa: CASSPDGVRPQHF; CDR3nt: TGTGCCAGCAGTCCGGACGGCGTTCGGCCCCAGCATTTT
abundance: NA; j_gene: TRBJ2-3; v_gene: TRBV7-9; len: 18; d_gene: NA; CDR3aa: CASSFRRPLVQLTDTQYF; CDR3nt: TGTGCCAGCAGCTTCCGACGACCGCTCGTCCAGCTTACAGATACGCAGTATTTT
abundance: NA; j_gene: TRBJ1-1; v_gene: TRBV11-2; len: 14; d_gene: NA; CDR3aa: CASSPVRGNTEAFF; CDR3nt: TGTGCCAGCAGCCCAGTAAGGGGGAACACTGAAGCTTTCTTT
abundance: NA; j_gene: TRBJ1-2; v_gene: TRBV6-5; len: 14; d_gene: NA; CDR3aa: CASSYGQPYYGYTF; CDR3nt: TGTGCCAGCAGTTACGGTCAGCCTTACTATGGCTACACCTTC
abundance: few; j_gene: TRBJ2-3; v_gene: TRBV12-3/TRBV12-4; len: 12; d_gene: NA; CDR3aa: CASSLSADTQYF; CDR3nt: TGTGCCAGCAGCTTAAGTGCGGATACGCAGTATTTT
abundance: NA; j_gene: TRBJ1-2; v_gene: TRBV20-1; len: 14; d_gene: NA; CDR3aa: CSARIAGILYGYTF; CDR3nt: TGCAGTGCTAGGATAGCGGGGATCCTATATGGCTACACCTTC
abundance: NA; j_gene: TRBJ2-7; v_gene: TRBV6-5; len: 16; d_gene: NA; CDR3aa: CASSYSSGYSSYEQYF; CDR3nt: TGTGCCAGCAGTTACTCGTCAGGCTACAGCTCCTACGAGCAGTACTTC
abundance: NA; j_gene: TRBJ2-1; v_gene: TRBV5-6; len: 18; d_gene: TRBD2; CDR3aa: CASSWDVLASSSYNEQFF; CDR3nt: TGTGCCAGCAGCTGGGATGTACTAGCGTCGAGCTCCTACAATGAGCAGTTCTTC
abundance: NA; j_gene: TRBJ1-5; v_gene: TRBV20-1; len: 13; d_gene: TRBD1; CDR3aa: CSATDRDNQPQHF; CDR3nt: TGCAGTGCTACGGACAGGGATAATCAGCCCCAGCATTTT
abundance: few; j_gene: TRBJ1-1; v_gene: TRBV7-9; len: 12; d_gene: NA; CDR3aa: CASSPEVPEAFF; CDR3nt: TGTGCCAGCAGCCCGGAAGTCCCTGAAGCTTTCTTT
abundance: NA; j_gene: TRBJ1-2; v_gene: TRBV28; len: 12; d_gene: TRBD1; CDR3aa: CATATGVYGYTF; CDR3nt: TGTGCCACCGCTACAGGGGTCTATGGCTACACCTTC
abundance: many; j_gene: TRBJ2-5; v_gene: TRBV25-1; len: 15; d_gene: TRBD1; CDR3aa: CASSPDNRGQETQYF; CDR3nt: TGTGCCAGCAGTCCTGACAACAGGGGACAAGAGACCCAGTACTTC
abundance: NA; j_gene: TRBJ2-5; v_gene: TRBV7-2; len: 14; d_gene: NA; CDR3aa: CASSLARREETQYF; CDR3nt: TGTGCCAGCAGCTTAGCGCGGAGGGAAGAGACCCAGTACTTC
abundance: NA; j_gene: TRBJ2-6; v_gene: TRBV5-1; len: 20; d_gene: TRBD2; CDR3aa: CASSLSPRPGGYSGANVLTF; CDR3nt: TGCGCCAGCAGCTTGTCCCCCCGACCGGGAGGGTACTCTGGGGCCAACGTCCTGACTTTC
abundance: few; j_gene: TRBJ1-1; v_gene: TRBV9; len: 16; d_gene: NA; CDR3aa: CASSRSSGLLNTEAFF; CDR3nt: TGTGCCAGCAGCCGTAGTTCCGGATTACTAAACACTGAAGCTTTCTTT
abundance: NA; j_gene: TRBJ1-1; v_gene: TRBV3-1; len: 14; d_gene: TRBD1; CDR3aa: CASRAGTGIPEAFF; CDR3nt: TGTGCCAGCAGGGCCGGGACAGGGATACCTGAAGCTTTCTTT
abundance: many; j_gene: TRBJ2-2; v_gene: TRBV28; len: 13; d_gene: NA; CDR3aa: CASIAGVTGELFF; CDR3nt: TGTGCCAGCATCGCAGGAGTAACCGGGGAGCTGTTTTTT
abundance: many; j_gene: TRBJ2-7; v_gene: TRBV20-1; len: 13; d_gene: NA; CDR3aa: CSARPATAHEQYF; CDR3nt: TGCAGTGCTAGGCCCGCGACTGCCCACGAGCAGTACTTC
abundance: NA; j_gene: TRBJ1-5; v_gene: TRBV5-6; len: 15; d_gene: NA; CDR3aa: CASSLAGASNQPQHF; CDR3nt: TGTGCCAGCAGCTTGGCCGGGGCTAGCAATCAGCCCCAGCATTTT
abundance: NA; j_gene: TRBJ1-2; v_gene: TRBV6-5; len: 17; d_gene: NA; CDR3aa: CASSLAQSTAAYYGYTF; CDR3nt: TGTGCCAGCAGTTTAGCCCAGAGCACTGCTGCTTACTATGGCTACACCTTC
abundance: few; j_gene: TRBJ2-7; v_gene: TRBV7-2; len: 14; d_gene: NA; CDR3aa: CASSLGLKAYEQYF; CDR3nt: TGTGCCAGCAGCTTGGGACTTAAAGCCTACGAGCAGTACTTC
abundance: few; j_gene: TRBJ1-6; v_gene: TRBV2; len: 14; d_gene: TRBD1; CDR3aa: CASSDRTGVSPLHF; CDR3nt: TGTGCCAGCAGTGATAGGACAGGGGTCTCACCCCTCCACTTT